This T cell receptor (beta chain) was sequenced in a study of identical twins' blood T cells. Both ends of each TCR cDNA library bore sample-specific barcodes. From the 5' RACE reads, TCRdb called clonotypes with MiXCR, one entry per CDR3 protein. The sample holds around 380,000 distinct CDR3 sequences; roughly 31% are singletons and the top ten take 6.1%. The CDR3 is made up of 14 amino acids. The germline V gene encodes CDR1 KGHDR and CDR2 SFDVKD. V was pared by 4 bases and J by 4 bases, with 9 bases between. The chain links TRBV24-1 to TRBJ2-2; D gene uncertain. This receptor was identified in a woman between 18 and 55 years old in good health. The sequenced sample consisted of PBMCs. CDR3 DNA sequence: TGTGCCACCAGTGAAAACAGACTCACCGGGGAGCTGTTTTTT. Its protein product is CATSENRLTGELFF.